The 30 T cell receptor beta chains given below trace back to one sample, sequenced in a study of a mutant IDH1 vaccine in newly diagnosed glioma. The time point was: baseline, week 1 (first vaccination visit). The treatment is: pre-vaccination baseline after standard-of-care therapy. The repertoire was sequenced with immunoSEQ multiplex PCR; TCRdb's copy has only in-frame clones and lacks some. This table holds 98,000 or so clones, about 90% found once. This specimen consisted of PBMCs, obtained from a glioma patient treated with radiotherapy, temozolomide or both. The receptors originated from a woman in her 50s with glioma.

The rearrangement links TRBV27 to TRBJ2-5; 12 bases are a match to TRBD1. J was trimmed by 5 bases and V by 6 bases; bases with no gene match: 7. This CDR3 has 15 residues. The germline V gene has CDR1 MNHEY and CDR2 SMNVEV (reference sequence). The DNA for the CDR3 is TGTGCCAGCAGCGGGGGGACAGGGGGCGCGGAGACCCAGTACTTC. It codes for CASSGGTGGAETQYF.

Here the CDR3 DNA reads TGTGCCAGCAGTCGAGAGGGGGGCGACGAGCAGTACTTC. It encodes CASSREGGDEQYF. This rearrangement joins TRBV11-3 to TRBJ2-7, with D perhaps given as TRBD1 or TRBD2 (6 bases each). The germline V gene encodes CDR1 SGHNT and CDR2 YENEEA. The CDR3 covers 13 residues. Trimming stripped 6 bases from V and 5 bases from J, with 14 bases between.

V usage is TRBV11-2 and J usage is TRBJ1-6, with D unclear. This CDR3 is 15 amino acids long. The ends were cut back, 7 bases at V and 0 bases at J, with 10 bases in the middle. Germline V gene lookup returns CDR1 SGHAT and CDR2 FQNNGV. The CDR3 spells CASTPGSSYNSPLHF. Written as DNA, the CDR3 is TGTGCCAGCACCCCGGGCAGCTCCTATAATTCACCCCTCCACTTT.

V usage is TRBV9 and J usage is TRBJ1-5; no reliable D call. CDR3 size: 15 residues. V was shortened by 0 bases and J by 0 bases, with 7 bases between the two germline ends. Germline CDR1 SGDLS, CDR2 YYNGEE. The CDR3 loop reads CASSVAGYSNQPQHF. Written as DNA, the CDR3 is TGTGCCAGCAGCGTAGCGGGGTATAGCAATCAGCCCCAGCATTTT.

The V and J genes are TRBV4-1 and TRBJ1-2; no firm D call. Per the germline V gene, CDR1 is MGHRA and CDR2 is YSYEKL. The CDR3 loop spans 13 amino acids. Trimming took off 4 bases at V and 4 bases at J, with 10 bases between the two ends. This chain's CDR3 is CASSPVSGYGYTF. In DNA, the CDR3 is TGCGCCAGCAGCCCTGTTTCAGGCTATGGCTACACCTTC.

The sample holds a few counts of this clone. J is TRBJ1-2 and V is TRBV28; a weak D match, TRBD1 (5 bases). CDR1 is MDHEN and CDR2 is SYDVKM in the germline V gene. The CDR3 runs 13 residues. V dropped 7 bases and J dropped 2 bases, with 11 bases sitting between them. The CDR3 loop reads CASTRGGNYGYTF. The CDR3 nucleotides are TGTGCCAGCACCCGCGGGGGGAACTATGGCTACACCTTC.

This clone was seen a single time. The chain recombines TRBV11-2 with TRBJ1-1, with D possibly matching TRBD1 (6 bases). Germline V gene data show CDR1 as SGHAT and CDR2 as FQNNGV. V shed 2 bases and J shed 1 base, with 23 bases lying between them. CDR3 length: 19 amino acids. DNA of the CDR3: TGTGCCAGCAGCTTATCGGTTGGGTCCTGGGGACAAGCGAACACTGAAGCTTTCTTT. Translation: CASSLSVGSWGQANTEAFF.

The CDR3 reads CASSWRLTSGRALDGELFF. In DNA form, the CDR3 reads TGTGCCAGCAGCTGGAGGTTGACTAGCGGGAGGGCCCTCGACGGGGAGCTGTTTTTT. J is TRBJ2-2 and V is TRBV5-5, with 14 bases matching TRBD2. Per germline, CDR1 SGHKS and CDR2 YYEKEE (reference sequence). V was clipped by 3 bases and J by 7 bases; unmatched bases: 14. This CDR3 has 19 residues.

The chain joins TRBV10-1 to TRBJ2-5; 9 nucleotides line up with TRBD2. Germline trimming cut 0 bases from V and 3 bases from J; bases unmatched to any gene: 5. Germline assignment: CDR1 WNHNN and CDR2 SYGVQD (reference sequence). The CDR3 loop spans 16 amino acids. As DNA, the CDR3 is TGCGCCAGCAGTGAGTCGCGCGGGAGGGGGGAAGAGACCCAGTACTTC. This translates into CASSESRGRGEETQYF.

This chain links TRBV2 with TRBJ1-4; 7 bases agree with TRBD1. Germline CDR1 is SNHLY and CDR2 is FYNNEI. The CDR3 runs to 15 residues. Trimming took 2 bases from V and 5 from J; bases not matched to a gene: 5. The CDR3 loop is CASSERQGHNEKLFF. The CDR3 region has the DNA TGTGCCAGCAGTGAAAGACAGGGCCACAATGAAAAACTGTTTTTT. Together with reference TRBV2 and TRBJ1-4, the CDR3 gives the full variable domain: EPEVTQTPSHQVTQMGQEVILRCVPISNHLYFYWYRQILGQKVEFLVSFYNNEISEKSEIFDDQFSVERPDGSNFTLKIRSTKLEDSAMYFCASSERQGHNEKLFFGSGTQLSVL.

This clone was recorded once. V gene TRBV28 combines with J gene TRBJ1-5, with unresolved D. The V gene lost 6 bases and the J gene lost 3 bases, with 15 bases spanning the gap. Germline CDR1 MDHEN, CDR2 SYDVKM. This CDR3 spans 15 amino acids. The DNA of the CDR3 is TGTGCCAGCAGGACCACAGAGACCCCCAATCAGCCCCAGCATTTT. It is translated as CASRTTETPNQPQHF.

The gene calls are TRBV28 and TRBJ1-2; a weak D match, TRBD1 (5 bases). CDR1 and CDR2 (germline): MDHEN, SYDVKM. The CDR3 spans 14 residues. Trimming removed 3 bases at V and 4 bases at J, with 12 bases between. CDR3: CASSLRGDAYGYTF. CDR3 DNA: TGTGCCAGCAGTTTGAGGGGCGATGCCTATGGCTACACCTTC.

The gene calls are TRBV13 and TRBJ1-6; D possibly corresponds to TRBD1 (5 bases). Germline V gene data show CDR1 as PRHDT and CDR2 as FYEKMQ (reference sequence). This CDR3 region has 15 residues. Deletions cut 0 bases from V and 10 bases from J, with 13 bases between. In DNA form, the CDR3 reads TGTGCCAGCAGCTTAGGCCTGGCAGGGCCCTCACCCCTCCACTTT. It translates to CASSLGLAGPSPLHF. Full variable domain (missing parts from reference TRBV13 and TRBJ1-6): AAGVIQSPRHLIKEKRETATLKCYPIPRHDTVYWYQQGPGQDPQFLISFYEKMQSDKGSIPDRFSAQQFSDYHSELNMSSLELGDSALYFCASSLGLAGPSPLHFGNGTRLTVT.

This clone was seen just once. This rearrangement joins TRBV5-1 to TRBJ2-3; D remains ambiguous. The length of the CDR3 is 13 residues. CDR1 and CDR2 from the germline V gene are SGHRS and YFSETQ. The V end lost 4 bases, the J end lost 6 bases, and 12 bases lay between the germline ends. The CDR3: CASSRRHGDTQYF. As DNA, the CDR3 is TGCGCCAGCAGCCGCCGACACGGCGATACGCAGTATTTT. The full variable domain, completed using reference TRBV5-1 and TRBJ2-3, is KAGVTQTPRYLIKTRGQQVTLSCSPISGHRSVSWYQQTPGQGLQFLFEYFSETQRNKGNFPGRFSGRQFSNSRSEMNVSTLELGDSALYLCASSRRHGDTQYFGPGTRLTVL.

The CDR3 coding sequence is TGCGCCAGTCTGCGGGGCGGTAGCACAGATACGCAGTATTTT. Its translation is CASLRGGSTDTQYF. The chain links TRBV5-1 to TRBJ2-3; D is perhaps TRBD2 (6 bases). With 8 bases removed from V and 0 bases from J, the gap between germline ends came to 13 bases. The CDR3 covers 14 residues. Germline CDR1 SGHRS, CDR2 YFSETQ.

This clone was detected a few times. V and J are TRBV6-5 and TRBJ2-7; 13 bases are a match to TRBD2. Germline loops: CDR1 MNHEY, CDR2 SVGAGI. V was clipped by 6 bases and J by 5 bases; unmatched bases: 7. This CDR3 is 15 amino acids long. The CDR3 coding sequence is TGTGCCAGCAGCCCCGGACTAGCGGGAGCCAACGAGCAGTACTTC. Translated, it gives CASSPGLAGANEQYF.

The gene calls are TRBV2 and TRBJ2-1; a possible D gene is TRBD2 (5 bases). Trimming shortened V by 6 bases and J by 0 bases, and 18 bases separated the two germline ends. Germline loops: CDR1 SNHLY, CDR2 FYNNEI. The CDR3 has 17 residues. The CDR3 DNA reads TGTGCCAGCAGGAGACCGGCGGGCGGCAGCTCCTACAATGAGCAGTTCTTC. It yields the protein CASRRPAGGSSYNEQFF.

J is TRBJ2-2 and V is TRBV27; no clear D gene. The V gene's germline CDR1 is MNHEY and CDR2 SMNVEV (reference sequence). The CDR3 sequence is 12 residues long. V was cut by 3 bases and J by 7 bases, with 6 bases left in between. The CDR3 nucleotides are TGTGCCAGCAGTTTCCTATACGGGGAGCTGTTTTTT. It codes for CASSFLYGELFF.

This sequence joins TRBV27 and TRBJ2-7; maybe TRBD1 (6 bases). The CDR3 loop spans 13 amino acids. The germline V and J ends were trimmed by 7 bases and 6 bases, with 16 bases remaining between them. Germline lookup yields CDR1 MNHEY and CDR2 SMNVEV (reference sequence). This chain's CDR3 is CASKGEQLGEQYF. The CDR3 DNA reads TGTGCCAGCAAGGGGGAGCAGCTCGGCGAGCAGTACTTC.

V and J are TRBV5-1 and TRBJ2-2; D tentatively reads TRBD1 or TRBD2 (5 bases each). Per the germline V gene, CDR1 is SGHRS and CDR2 is YFSETQ. Trimming cost V 5 bases and J 6 bases, with 14 bases left between them. This CDR3 has 14 amino acids. The CDR3 spells CASRAGSGAGELFF. DNA for the CDR3: TGCGCCAGCAGAGCAGGGAGTGGGGCCGGGGAGCTGTTTTTT. Based on the CDR3 plus reference TRBV5-1 and TRBJ2-2, the full variable domain is KAGVTQTPRYLIKTRGQQVTLSCSPISGHRSVSWYQQTPGQGLQFLFEYFSETQRNKGNFPGRFSGRQFSNSRSEMNVSTLELGDSALYLCASRAGSGAGELFFGEGSRLTVL.

The V gene is TRBV29-1, the J gene TRBJ2-3; D possibly corresponds to TRBD1 (6 bases). Per germline, CDR1 SQVTM and CDR2 ANQGSEA. The CDR3 loop spans 14 amino acids. V lost 3 bases and J 3 bases, leaving 13 bases between the germline ends. The DNA for the CDR3 is TGCAGCGTTGACGACCAGGGGCTAACAGATACGCAGTATTTT. This codes for CSVDDQGLTDTQYF.

This clone was found once. The chain is built from TRBV2 and TRBJ2-7, with D uncertain. This CDR3 region has 15 residues. V was pared by 3 bases and J by 2 bases, with 14 bases between. Looked up from germline, CDR1 is SNHLY and CDR2 is FYNNEI. CDR3: CASSDRSEGTYEQYF. The CDR3 bases are TGTGCCAGCAGTGATCGCTCCGAAGGGACCTACGAGCAGTACTTC.

The chain employs TRBV25-1 and TRBJ1-6; weak D call: TRBD1 (6 bases). This CDR3 contains 12 residues. Germline CDR1 and CDR2: MGHDK and SYGVNS. V was clipped by 8 bases and J by 7 bases, with 9 bases between them. CDR3 DNA sequence: TGTGCCAGCCAGGGGTGGAATTCACCCCTCCACTTT. Translation: CASQGWNSPLHF.

The V call is TRBV29-1, the J call TRBJ2-1; D not resolved. V lost 4 bases and J lost 5, with 9 bases in between. The CDR3 is made up of 12 amino acids. Per germline, CDR1 SQVTM and CDR2 ANQGSEA. The CDR3 nucleotides read TGCAGCGTTGGCGGCAGAAACAATGAGCAGTTCTTC. Amino acids: CSVGGRNNEQFF.

The rearrangement uses TRBV28 and TRBJ2-7, with 9 bases lining up with TRBD2. The CDR3 loop spans 14 amino acids. The V gene end was trimmed by 2 bases and the J gene end by 7 bases; junction bases not matched to a gene: 6. Germline V gene lookup returns CDR1 MDHEN and CDR2 SYDVKM. The CDR3 DNA reads as TGTGCCAGCAGTTTAGTAGCGGGAGTAGGGGAGCAGTACTTC. Its protein is CASSLVAGVGEQYF.

This clone turned up a few times. This rearrangement joins TRBV19 to TRBJ1-5; D is uncertain. Deletions cut 7 bases from V and 1 base from J, with 14 bases between. Per the germline V gene, CDR1 is LNHDA and CDR2 is SQIVND (reference sequence). CDR3 length equals 15 residues. The chain's CDR3 is CASINKGESNQPQHF. DNA for the CDR3: TGTGCCAGTATTAACAAGGGTGAGAGCAATCAGCCCCAGCATTTT.

The chain has TRBV28 and TRBJ2-2; TRBD1 matches at 9 bases. Germline V gene data show CDR1 as MDHEN and CDR2 as SYDVKM. This CDR3 has 14 amino acids. V shed 4 bases and J 6 bases; nucleotides not matched to a gene: 3. CDR3 in DNA: TGTGCCAGCAGTTACGGACAGGGGTCCGGGGAGCTGTTTTTT. Amino acid sequence: CASSYGQGSGELFF.

The chain recombines TRBV6-6 with TRBJ1-1, with TRBD1 as a possible D gene (5 bases). The germline V and J ends were trimmed by 0 bases and 3 bases, with 5 bases remaining between them. This CDR3 has 13 amino acids. CDR1 is MNHNY, CDR2 SVGAGI, per germline (reference sequence). As DNA, the CDR3 is TGTGCCAGCAGTTACTCGACAGACACTGAAGCTTTCTTT. It encodes CASSYSTDTEAFF.

The CDR3 nucleotides are TGTGCCTGGAGTGTAGACGGGATAAGCAATCAGCCCCAGCATTTT. Its translation is CAWSVDGISNQPQHF. The chain recombines TRBV30 with TRBJ1-5, with D uncertain. V was cut by 0 bases and J by 1 base, with 10 bases left in between. CDR1 GTSNPN and CDR2 SVGIG come from the germline V gene (reference sequence). The length of the CDR3 is 15 residues.

In its sample, this clone was seen once. This sequence joins TRBV5-1 and TRBJ2-1, with 9 positions matching TRBD1. V trimming: 6 bases; J trimming: 8 bases; junction bases outside the gene matches: 6. The germline V gene encodes CDR1 SGHRS and CDR2 YFSETQ. The CDR3 length is 13 residues. The CDR3 DNA reads TGCGCCAGCACCAGACAGGGGGACTATGAGCAGTTCTTC. Translated, it gives CASTRQGDYEQFF.